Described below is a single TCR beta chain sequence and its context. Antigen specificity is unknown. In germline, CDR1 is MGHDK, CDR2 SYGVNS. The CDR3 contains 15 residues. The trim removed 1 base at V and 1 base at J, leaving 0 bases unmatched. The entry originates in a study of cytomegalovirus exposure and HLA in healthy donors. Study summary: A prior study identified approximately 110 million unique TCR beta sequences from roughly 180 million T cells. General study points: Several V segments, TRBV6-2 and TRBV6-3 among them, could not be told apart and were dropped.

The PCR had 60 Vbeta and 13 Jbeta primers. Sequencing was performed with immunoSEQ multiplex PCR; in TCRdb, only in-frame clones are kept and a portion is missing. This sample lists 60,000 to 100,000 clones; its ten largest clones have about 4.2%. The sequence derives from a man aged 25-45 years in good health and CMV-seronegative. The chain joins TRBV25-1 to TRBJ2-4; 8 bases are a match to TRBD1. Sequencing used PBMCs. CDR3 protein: CASSEWTGAKNIQYF. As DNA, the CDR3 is TGTGCCAGCAGTGAATGGACAGGGGCCAAAAACATTCAGTACTTC.